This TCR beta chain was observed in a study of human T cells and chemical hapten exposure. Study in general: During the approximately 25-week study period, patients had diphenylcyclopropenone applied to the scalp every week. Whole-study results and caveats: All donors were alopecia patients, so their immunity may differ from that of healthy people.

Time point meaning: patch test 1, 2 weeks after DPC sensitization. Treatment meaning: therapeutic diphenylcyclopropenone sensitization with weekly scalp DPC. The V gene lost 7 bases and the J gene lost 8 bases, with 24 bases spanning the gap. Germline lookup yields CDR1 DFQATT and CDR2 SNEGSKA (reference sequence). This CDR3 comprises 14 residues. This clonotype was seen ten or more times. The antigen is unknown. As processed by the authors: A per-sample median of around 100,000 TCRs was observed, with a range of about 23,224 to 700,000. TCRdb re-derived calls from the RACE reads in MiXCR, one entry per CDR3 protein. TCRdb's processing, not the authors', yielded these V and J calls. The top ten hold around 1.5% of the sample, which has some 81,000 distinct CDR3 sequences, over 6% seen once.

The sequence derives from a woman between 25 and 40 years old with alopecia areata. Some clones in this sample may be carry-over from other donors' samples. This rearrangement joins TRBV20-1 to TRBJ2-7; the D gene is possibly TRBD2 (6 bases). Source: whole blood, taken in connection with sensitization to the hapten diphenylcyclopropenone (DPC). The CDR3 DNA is TGCAGTGTCCCCCGCCGTGGACTACACGATAAGCAGTACTTC. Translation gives CSVPRRGLHDKQYF.